A single sample is the source of the 18 T cell receptor beta chains below, sequenced in a study of immunodeficiency. TCRdb's table, derived via immunoSEQ multiplex PCR, lists solely in-frame clones and lacks some. The sample consists of 950 to 1,200 clones, nearly 95% of them appearing once. Sequencing used CD8+ T cells from blood. All receptors derive from a female donor.

The V and J genes are TRBV6-5 and TRBJ1-4; 10 bases agree with TRBD1. With V trimmed by 10 bases and J by 5 bases, 4 bases remained unmatched. CDR1 is MNHEY and CDR2 is SVGAGI in the germline V gene. This CDR3 is built from 13 residues. CDR3 sequence reads: CAIWTGGNEKLFF. The CDR3 DNA sequence: TGTGCCATATGGACAGGGGGGAATGAAAAACTGTTTTTT.

The chain has TRBV15 and TRBJ2-1; no definite D call. Germline V gene sequence: CDR1 LNHNV, CDR2 YYDKDF (reference sequence). The CDR3 covers 13 residues. V shed 3 bases and J shed 1 base, with 4 bases lying between them. CDR3 region: CATSSSSYNEQFF. CDR3 DNA: TGTGCCACCAGCAGTTCTTCCTACAATGAGCAGTTCTTC.

The rearrangement joins TRBV6-5 to TRBJ2-7; the match to TRBD2 covers 7 bases. The CDR3 has 15 residues. After removal of 7 bases from V and 0 bases from J, the junction contained 9 bases not matched to a gene. Germline V gene lookup returns CDR1 MNHEY and CDR2 SVGAGI. The CDR3 sequence: CASTVRGGSSYEQYF. Written as DNA, the CDR3 is TGTGCCAGCACGGTACGAGGCGGGAGCTCCTACGAGCAGTACTTC.

The gene calls are TRBV29-1 and TRBJ2-5, with a possible D match to TRBD1 (6 bases). Trimming shortened V by 6 bases and J by 5 bases, and 19 bases separated the two germline ends. The CDR3 sequence is 14 residues long. Looked up from germline, CDR1 is SQVTM and CDR2 is ANQGSEA. CDR3 sequence (DNA): TGCAGCGTCGACGGACAGATGAGGGACGAGACCCAGTACTTC. As protein: CSVDGQMRDETQYF.

The chain recombines TRBV2 with TRBJ1-5, with 7 bases identical to TRBD1. Trimming cost V 6 bases and J 1 base; bases outside gene matches: 3. The CDR3 runs to 14 residues. Germline lookup yields CDR1 SNHLY and CDR2 FYNNEI. The CDR3 protein is CASRRQGSNQPQHF. DNA of the CDR3: TGTGCCAGCAGGCGACAGGGAAGCAATCAGCCCCAGCATTTT.

The V and J genes are TRBV27 and TRBJ1-1, with D possibly TRBD1 on 5 matching bases. Between the trimmed V and J ends, which lost 2 bases and 3 bases, there was a span of 13 bases. Germline assignment: CDR1 MNHEY and CDR2 SMNVEV (reference sequence). The CDR3 length is 15 residues. This CDR3 reads CASSLGGPGYTEAFF. The DNA for the CDR3 is TGTGCCAGCAGTTTAGGGGGTCCGGGGTACACTGAAGCTTTCTTT.

This clone showed up just a few times. The chain is built from TRBV6-5 and TRBJ1-1; D is unclear. The CDR3 length is 13 residues. The germline gives CDR1 MNHEY, CDR2 SVGAGI. V was trimmed by 0 bases and J by 8 bases, leaving 10 bases between them. The CDR3 DNA sequence: TGTGCCAGCAGTTACTCCGACCGTACCGAAGCTTTCTTT. It encodes CASSYSDRTEAFF.

V is TRBV7-9 and J is TRBJ2-7; D not certain. The CDR3 is 13 amino acids. Looked up from germline, CDR1 is SEHNR and CDR2 is FQNEAQ (reference sequence). The V gene lost 5 bases and the J gene lost 2 bases, with 10 bases spanning the gap. This chain's CDR3 is CASSPAGTYEQYF. The CDR3 DNA is TGTGCCAGCAGCCCCGCTGGCACCTACGAGCAGTACTTC.

The chain links TRBV9 to TRBJ1-6; D may be TRBD1 (5 bases). Germline V gene sequence: CDR1 SGDLS, CDR2 YYNGEE. V dropped 3 bases and J dropped 6 bases, with 10 bases sitting between them. The CDR3 consists of 14 residues. DNA of the CDR3: TGTGCCAGCAGCGATCTTGGGGCTAATTCACCCCTCCACTTT. It specifies CASSDLGANSPLHF.

The chain uses TRBV4-1 and TRBJ1-1; D gene ambiguous. The CDR3 consists of 15 residues. Trimming pared 2 bases from V and 8 bases from J, leaving 18 bases between. CDR1 and CDR2 from the germline V gene are MGHRA and YSYEKL. For the CDR3, the DNA is TGCGCCAGCAGCCAAAACTCTGGGAGTAGTTCCGAAGCTTTCTTT. Encoded protein: CASSQNSGSSSEAFF.

The rearrangement uses TRBV27 and TRBJ1-1; D is undetermined. CDR1 is MNHEY and CDR2 is SMNVEV in the germline V gene (reference sequence). The germline V and J ends were trimmed by 8 bases and 5 bases, with 12 bases remaining between them. The CDR3 extends over 12 amino acids. The CDR3 region has the DNA TGTGCCAGCCGCACTGGGGATACTGAAGCTTTCTTT. This codes for CASRTGDTEAFF.

The chain has TRBV9 and TRBJ1-2; possibly TRBD1 for D (6 bases). Germline assignment: CDR1 SGDLS and CDR2 YYNGEE. V lost 4 bases and J 10 bases, leaving 23 bases between the germline ends. There are 15 residues in the CDR3. The CDR3 here is CASSPIPGQDIDYTF. CDR3 DNA: TGTGCCAGCAGCCCTATACCGGGACAAGATATTGACTACACCTTC.

This chain joins TRBV6-5 and TRBJ2-1; 7 bases match TRBD2. The CDR3 has 14 amino acids. Germline V CDR1 and CDR2: MNHEY, SVGAGI. The V gene end was trimmed by 5 bases and the J gene end by 4 bases; junction bases not matched to a gene: 5. CDR3 residues: CASSPGTTYNEQFF. The DNA for the CDR3 is TGTGCCAGCAGTCCCGGGACTACGTACAATGAGCAGTTCTTC.

This chain uses TRBV13 with TRBJ1-2; 9 bases are a match to TRBD1. This CDR3 has 15 amino acids. V trimming: 4 bases; J trimming: 7 bases; junction bases outside the gene matches: 10. In germline, CDR1 is PRHDT, CDR2 FYEKMQ (reference sequence). Here the CDR3 DNA reads TGTGCCAGCAGCTCTTCCCCCGGACAGGGGTCTGGCTACACCTTC. It specifies CASSSSPGQGSGYTF. The full variable domain, its missing parts supplied by reference TRBV13 and TRBJ1-2, is AAGVIQSPRHLIKEKRETATLKCYPIPRHDTVYWYQQGPGQDPQFLISFYEKMQSDKGSIPDRFSAQQFSDYHSELNMSSLELGDSALYFCASSSSPGQGSGYTFGSGTRLTVV.

This chain joins TRBV6-5 and TRBJ2-3, with TRBD2 as a possible D gene (7 bases). The CDR3 runs to 13 residues. V was trimmed by 10 bases and J by 5 bases, leaving 16 bases between them. Germline V gene data show CDR1 as MNHEY and CDR2 as SVGAGI. The CDR3 here is CATLSGGRDTQYF. The CDR3 DNA reads TGTGCCACCCTCTCGGGGGGCAGAGATACGCAGTATTTT.

V usage is TRBV5-4 and J usage is TRBJ2-7; no reliable D call. Germline V gene sequence: CDR1 SGHNT, CDR2 YYREEE (reference sequence). V lost 2 bases to trimming and J lost 2 bases, with 14 bases between them. This CDR3 has 15 residues. DNA for the CDR3: TGTGCCAGCAGCTTTGACCCGGGTAGCCCCTACGAGCAGTACTTC. Protein: CASSFDPGSPYEQYF. Variable domain in full (rest from reference TRBV5-4 and TRBJ2-7): ETGVTQSPTHLIKTRGQQVTLRCSSQSGHNTVSWYQQALGQGPQFIFQYYREEENGRGNFPPRFSGLQFPNYSSELNVNALELDDSALYLCASSFDPGSPYEQYFGPGTRLTVT.

The CDR3: CASSEDVIYGTEAFF. The DNA for the CDR3 is TGTGCCAGCAGTGAAGACGTCATCTATGGGACTGAAGCTTTCTTT. V usage is TRBV6-1 and J usage is TRBJ1-1; D remains ambiguous. CDR1 MNHNS and CDR2 SASEGT come from the germline V gene. The V end was cut by 1 base, the J end by 5 bases, with 14 bases between. CDR3 length equals 15 residues.

The CDR3 reads CASSLLPSGRGDTQYF. The CDR3 nucleotides read TGTGCCAGCAGCTTATTACCCAGCGGGAGAGGAGATACGCAGTATTTT. This chain joins TRBV7-9 and TRBJ2-3; 8 positions match TRBD2. The CDR3 runs 16 residues. Germline CDR1 reads SEHNR; CDR2 reads FQNEAQ (reference sequence). V lost 2 bases and J lost 5; bases outside the gene matches: 9.